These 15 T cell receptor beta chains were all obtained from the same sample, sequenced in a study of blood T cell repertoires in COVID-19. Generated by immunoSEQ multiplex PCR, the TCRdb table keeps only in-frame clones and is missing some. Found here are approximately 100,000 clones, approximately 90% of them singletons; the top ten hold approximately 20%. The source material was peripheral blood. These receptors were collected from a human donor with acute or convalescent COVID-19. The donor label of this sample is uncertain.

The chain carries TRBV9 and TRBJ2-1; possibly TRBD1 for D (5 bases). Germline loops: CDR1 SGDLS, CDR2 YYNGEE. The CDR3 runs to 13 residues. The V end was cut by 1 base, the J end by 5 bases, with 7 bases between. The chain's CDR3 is CASSVLRDNEQFF. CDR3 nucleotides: TGTGCCAGCAGCGTACTCAGGGACAATGAGCAGTTCTTC.

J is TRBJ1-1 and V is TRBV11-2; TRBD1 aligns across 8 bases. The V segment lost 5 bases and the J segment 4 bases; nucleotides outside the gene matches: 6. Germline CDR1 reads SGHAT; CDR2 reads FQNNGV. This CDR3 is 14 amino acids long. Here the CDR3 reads CASSTRQGITEAFF. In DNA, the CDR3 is TGTGCCAGCAGCACCCGACAGGGGATCACTGAAGCTTTCTTT.

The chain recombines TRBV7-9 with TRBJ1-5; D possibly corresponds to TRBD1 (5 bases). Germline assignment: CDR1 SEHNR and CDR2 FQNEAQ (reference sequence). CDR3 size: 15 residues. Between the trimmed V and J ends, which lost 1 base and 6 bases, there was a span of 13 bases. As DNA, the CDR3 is TGTGCCAGCAGCTTAGGGGGGGGAACCCTTCAGCCCCAGCATTTT. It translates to CASSLGGGTLQPQHF.

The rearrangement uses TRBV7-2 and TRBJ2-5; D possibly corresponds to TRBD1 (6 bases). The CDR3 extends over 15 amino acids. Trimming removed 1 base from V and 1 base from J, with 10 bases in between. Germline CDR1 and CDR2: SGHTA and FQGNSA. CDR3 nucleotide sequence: TGTGCCAGCAGCTTAGGGGGGCTAACCCAAGAGACCCAGTACTTC. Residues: CASSLGGLTQETQYF.

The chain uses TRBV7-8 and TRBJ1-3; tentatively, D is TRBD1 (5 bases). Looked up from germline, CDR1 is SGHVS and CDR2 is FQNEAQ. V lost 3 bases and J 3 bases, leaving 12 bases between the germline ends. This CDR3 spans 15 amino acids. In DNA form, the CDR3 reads TGTGCCAGCAGCTTCCCAGGGTCGCATGGAAACACCATATATTTT. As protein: CASSFPGSHGNTIYF.

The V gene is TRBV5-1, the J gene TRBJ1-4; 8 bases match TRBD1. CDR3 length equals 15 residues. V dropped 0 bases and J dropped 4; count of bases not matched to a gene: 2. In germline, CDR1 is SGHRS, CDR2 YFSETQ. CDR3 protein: CASSLETGVNEKLFF. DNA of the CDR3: TGCGCCAGCAGCTTGGAGACAGGGGTTAATGAAAAACTGTTTTTT.

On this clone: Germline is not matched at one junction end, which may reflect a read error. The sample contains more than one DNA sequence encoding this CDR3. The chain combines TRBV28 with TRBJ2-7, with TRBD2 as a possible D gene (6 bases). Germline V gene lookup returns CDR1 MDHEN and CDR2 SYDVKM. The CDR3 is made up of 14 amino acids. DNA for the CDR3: TGTGCCAGCAGCGCTACTAGCCCCACCTATGAGCAGTACTTC. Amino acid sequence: CASSATSPTYEQYF.

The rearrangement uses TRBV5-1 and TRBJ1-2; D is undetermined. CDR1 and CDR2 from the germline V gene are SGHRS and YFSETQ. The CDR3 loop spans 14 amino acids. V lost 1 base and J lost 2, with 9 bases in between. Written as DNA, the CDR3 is TGCGCCAGCAGCTTGACAGCGGCGAACTATGGCTACACCTTC. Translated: CASSLTAANYGYTF.

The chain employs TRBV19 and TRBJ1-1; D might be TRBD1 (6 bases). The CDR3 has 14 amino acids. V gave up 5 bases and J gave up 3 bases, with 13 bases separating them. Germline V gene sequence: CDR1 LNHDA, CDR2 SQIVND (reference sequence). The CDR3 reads CASSPVQGYTEAFF. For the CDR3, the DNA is TGTGCCAGTAGTCCTGTACAGGGCTACACTGAAGCTTTCTTT.

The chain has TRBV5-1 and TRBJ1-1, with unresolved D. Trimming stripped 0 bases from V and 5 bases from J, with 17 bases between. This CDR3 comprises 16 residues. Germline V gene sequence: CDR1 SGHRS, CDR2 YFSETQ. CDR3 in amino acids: CASSLVPTITKTEAFF. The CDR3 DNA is TGCGCCAGCAGCTTGGTGCCGACAATTACCAAAACTGAAGCTTTCTTT.

The CDR3 protein is CASSLGRAVEQYF. In DNA form, the CDR3 reads TGTGCCAGCAGCTTGGGCAGGGCAGTCGAGCAGTACTTC. This chain links TRBV5-8 with TRBJ2-7; the D gene is possibly TRBD1 (5 bases). Trimming removed 0 bases from V and 6 bases from J, with 10 bases in between. Germline V gene sequence: CDR1 SGHTS, CDR2 YDEGEE. The CDR3 extends over 13 amino acids.

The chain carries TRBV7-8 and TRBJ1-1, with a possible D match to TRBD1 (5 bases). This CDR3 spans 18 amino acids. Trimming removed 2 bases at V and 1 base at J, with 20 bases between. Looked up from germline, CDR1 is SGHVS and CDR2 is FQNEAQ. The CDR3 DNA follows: TGTGCCAGCAGCTTAACTCACCGGGGGACTTTCGAGAACACTGAAGCTTTCTTT. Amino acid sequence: CASSLTHRGTFENTEAFF. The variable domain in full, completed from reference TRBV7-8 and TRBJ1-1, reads GAGVSQSPRYKVAKRGQDVALRCDPISGHVSLFWYQQALGQGPEFLTYFQNEAQLDKSGLPSDRFFAERPEGSVSTLKIQRTQQEDSAVYLCASSLTHRGTFENTEAFFGQGTRLTVV.

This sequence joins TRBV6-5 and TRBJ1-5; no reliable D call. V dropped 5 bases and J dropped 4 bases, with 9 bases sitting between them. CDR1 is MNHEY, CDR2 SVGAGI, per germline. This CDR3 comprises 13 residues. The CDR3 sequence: CASSRRENQPQHF. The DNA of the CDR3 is TGTGCCAGCAGTAGAAGAGAAAATCAGCCCCAGCATTTT.

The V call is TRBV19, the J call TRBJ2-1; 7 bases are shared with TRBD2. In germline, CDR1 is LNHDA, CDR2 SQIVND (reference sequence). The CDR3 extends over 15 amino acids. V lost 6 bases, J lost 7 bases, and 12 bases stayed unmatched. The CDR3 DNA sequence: TGTGCCAGTAGCCAACTTGGCGGGAGTGGTAATGAGCAGTTCTTC. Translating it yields CASSQLGGSGNEQFF.

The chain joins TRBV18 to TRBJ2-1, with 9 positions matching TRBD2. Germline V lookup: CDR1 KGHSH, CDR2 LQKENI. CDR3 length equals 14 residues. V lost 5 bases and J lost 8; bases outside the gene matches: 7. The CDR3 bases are TGTGCCAGCTCATCCGGGACTAGCATATATGAGCAGTTCTTC. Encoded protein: CASSSGTSIYEQFF.